The clone carrying this T cell receptor beta chain was seen many times. This sample is drawn from a study of spatial heterogeneity in lung cancer. As for time point: blood at routine non-recurrence follow-up after resection. From the 5' RACE reads, TCRdb called clonotypes with MiXCR, one entry per CDR3 protein. The table lists roughly 18,000 distinct CDR3 sequences, 9.2% of them singletons, with around 21% in the top ten. The sequencing used PBMCs, collected at follow-up. The clonotype comes from a male donor with early-stage non-small cell lung cancer.

In DNA, the CDR3 is TGTGCCAGCAGTTTCGCGTTGAACACCGGGGAGCTGTTTTTT. It specifies CASSFALNTGELFF. The genes are TRBV28 and TRBJ2-2; D is unclear. Germline CDR1 MDHEN, CDR2 SYDVKM. The CDR3 is made up of 14 amino acids. Trimming cost V 3 bases and J 1 base, with 6 bases left between them. The variable domain in full, completed from reference TRBV28 and TRBJ2-2, reads DVKVTQSSRYLVKRTGEKVFLECVQDMDHENMFWYRQDPGLGLRLIYFSYDVKMKEKGDIPEGYSVSREKKERFSLILESASTNQTSMYLCASSFALNTGELFFGEGSRLTVL.